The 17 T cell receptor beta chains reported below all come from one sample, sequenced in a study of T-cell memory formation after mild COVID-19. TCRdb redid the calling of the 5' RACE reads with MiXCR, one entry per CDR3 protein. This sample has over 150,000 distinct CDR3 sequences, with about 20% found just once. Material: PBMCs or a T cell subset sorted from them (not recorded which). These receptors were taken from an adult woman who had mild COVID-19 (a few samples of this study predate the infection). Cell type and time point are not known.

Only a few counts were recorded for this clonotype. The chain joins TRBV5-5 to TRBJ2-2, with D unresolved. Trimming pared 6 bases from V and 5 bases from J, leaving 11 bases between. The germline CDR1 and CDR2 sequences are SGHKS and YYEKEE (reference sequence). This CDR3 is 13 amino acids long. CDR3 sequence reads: CASTSQGTGELFF. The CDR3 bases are TGTGCCAGCACCTCCCAAGGGACCGGGGAGCTGTTTTTT. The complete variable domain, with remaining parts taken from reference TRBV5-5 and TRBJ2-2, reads DAGVTQSPTHLIKTRGQQVTLRCSPISGHKSVSWYQQVLGQGPQFIFQYYEKEERGRGNFPDRFSARQFPNYSSELNVNALLLGDSALYLCASTSQGTGELFFGEGSRLTVL.

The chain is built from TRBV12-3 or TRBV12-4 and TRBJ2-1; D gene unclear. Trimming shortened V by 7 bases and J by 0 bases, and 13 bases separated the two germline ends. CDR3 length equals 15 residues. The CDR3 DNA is TGTGCCAGCACGATGTACTACCACTCCTACAATGAGCAGTTCTTC. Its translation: CASTMYYHSYNEQFF.

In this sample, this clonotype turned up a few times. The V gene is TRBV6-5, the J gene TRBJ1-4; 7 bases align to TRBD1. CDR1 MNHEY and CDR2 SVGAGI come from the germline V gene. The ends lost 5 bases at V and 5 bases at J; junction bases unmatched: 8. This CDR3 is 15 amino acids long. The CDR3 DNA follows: TGTGCCAGCAGTCAGTCGGACAGGAAAAATGAAAAACTGTTTTTT. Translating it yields CASSQSDRKNEKLFF.

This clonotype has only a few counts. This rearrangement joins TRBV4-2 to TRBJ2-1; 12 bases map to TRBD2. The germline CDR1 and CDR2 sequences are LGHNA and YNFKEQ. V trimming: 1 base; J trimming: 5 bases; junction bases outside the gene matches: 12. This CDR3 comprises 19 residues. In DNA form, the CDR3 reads TGTGCCAGCAGCCAAGGGCCCCCTGAAGGACTAGCGGGGAACAATGAGCAGTTCTTC. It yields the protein CASSQGPPEGLAGNNEQFF.

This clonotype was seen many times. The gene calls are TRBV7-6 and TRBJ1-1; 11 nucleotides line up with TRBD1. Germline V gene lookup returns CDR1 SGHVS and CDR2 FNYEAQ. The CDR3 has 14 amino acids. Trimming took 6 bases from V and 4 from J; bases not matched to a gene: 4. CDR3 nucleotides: TGTGCCAGCAGTCCGGGGACAGGGGGCACTGAAGCTTTCTTT. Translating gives CASSPGTGGTEAFF.

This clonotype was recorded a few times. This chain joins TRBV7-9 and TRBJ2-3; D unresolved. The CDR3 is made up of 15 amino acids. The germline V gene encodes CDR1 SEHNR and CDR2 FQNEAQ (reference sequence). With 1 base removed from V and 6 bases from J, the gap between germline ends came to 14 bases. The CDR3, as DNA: TGTGCCAGCAGCTTAGTTGGAAACGTGTTCGATACGCAGTATTTT. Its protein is CASSLVGNVFDTQYF.

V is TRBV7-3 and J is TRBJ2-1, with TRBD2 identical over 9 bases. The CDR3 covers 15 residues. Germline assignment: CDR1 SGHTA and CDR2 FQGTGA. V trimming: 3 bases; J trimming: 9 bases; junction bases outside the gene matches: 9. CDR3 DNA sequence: TGTGCCAGCAGCTTTTTGCGGGGGGGCCTTCGTGAGCAGTTCTTC. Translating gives CASSFLRGGLREQFF.

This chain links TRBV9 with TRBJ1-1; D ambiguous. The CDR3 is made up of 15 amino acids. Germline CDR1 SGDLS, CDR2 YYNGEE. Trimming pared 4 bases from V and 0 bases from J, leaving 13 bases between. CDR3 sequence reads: CASSKMTGLNTEAFF. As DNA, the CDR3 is TGTGCCAGCAGCAAGATGACCGGCTTGAACACTGAAGCTTTCTTT.

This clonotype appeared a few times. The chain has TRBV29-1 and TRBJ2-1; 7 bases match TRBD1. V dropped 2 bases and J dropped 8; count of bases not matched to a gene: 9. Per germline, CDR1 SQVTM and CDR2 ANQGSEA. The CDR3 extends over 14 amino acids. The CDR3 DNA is TGCAGCGTTGAAATGGAGACAGGGATGTATGAGCAGTTCTTC. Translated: CSVEMETGMYEQFF.

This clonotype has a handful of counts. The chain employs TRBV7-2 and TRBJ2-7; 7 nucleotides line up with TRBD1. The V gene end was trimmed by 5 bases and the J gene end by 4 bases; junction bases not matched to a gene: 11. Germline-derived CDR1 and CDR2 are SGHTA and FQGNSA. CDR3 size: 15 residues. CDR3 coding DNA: TGTGCCAGCAGCCCGGAAGACAGGGCCACGTACGAGCAGTACTTC. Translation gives CASSPEDRATYEQYF.

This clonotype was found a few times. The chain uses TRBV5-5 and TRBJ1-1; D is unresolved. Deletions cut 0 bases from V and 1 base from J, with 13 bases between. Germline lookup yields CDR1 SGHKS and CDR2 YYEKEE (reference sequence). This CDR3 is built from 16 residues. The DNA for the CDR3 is TGTGCCAGCAGCTTGGATGTGGAAATTCGGAACACTGAAGCTTTCTTT. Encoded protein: CASSLDVEIRNTEAFF. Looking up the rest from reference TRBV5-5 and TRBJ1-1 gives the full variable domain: DAGVTQSPTHLIKTRGQQVTLRCSPISGHKSVSWYQQVLGQGPQFIFQYYEKEERGRGNFPDRFSARQFPNYSSELNVNALLLGDSALYLCASSLDVEIRNTEAFFGQGTRLTVV.

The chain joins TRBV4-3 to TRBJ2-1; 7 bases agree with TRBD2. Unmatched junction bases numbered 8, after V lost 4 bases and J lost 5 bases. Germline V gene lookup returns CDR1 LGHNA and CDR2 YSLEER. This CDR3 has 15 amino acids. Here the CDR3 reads CASSREREINNEQFF. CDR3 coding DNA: TGCGCCAGCAGCCGGGAGCGGGAAATTAACAATGAGCAGTTCTTC.

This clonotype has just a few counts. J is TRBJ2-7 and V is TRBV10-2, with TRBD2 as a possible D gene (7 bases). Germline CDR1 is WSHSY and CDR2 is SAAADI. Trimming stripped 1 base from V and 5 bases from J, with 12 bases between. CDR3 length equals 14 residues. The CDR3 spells CASSEWGGIDEQYF. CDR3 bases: TGCGCCAGCAGTGAGTGGGGGGGCATAGACGAGCAGTACTTC.

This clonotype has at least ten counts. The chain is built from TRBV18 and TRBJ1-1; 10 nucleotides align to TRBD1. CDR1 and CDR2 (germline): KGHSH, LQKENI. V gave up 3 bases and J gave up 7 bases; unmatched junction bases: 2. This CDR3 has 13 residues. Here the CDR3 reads CASSPDRGNEAFF. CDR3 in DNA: TGTGCCAGCTCACCGGACAGGGGGAATGAAGCTTTCTTT.

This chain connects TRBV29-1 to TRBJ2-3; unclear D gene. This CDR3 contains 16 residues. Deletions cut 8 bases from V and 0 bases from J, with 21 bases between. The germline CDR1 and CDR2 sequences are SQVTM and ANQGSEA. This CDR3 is CSPYPVILTSTDTQYF. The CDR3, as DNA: TGCAGCCCCTATCCCGTGATCTTAACTAGCACAGATACGCAGTATTTT.

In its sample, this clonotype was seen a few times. The CDR3 DNA is TGTGCCAGCGCCCTGAGAGGTGGCGAGCAGTACTTC. Translation gives CASALRGGEQYF. The chain recombines TRBV7-9 with TRBJ2-7, with D hard to call. Germline-derived CDR1 and CDR2 are SEHNR and FQNEAQ (reference sequence). The length of the CDR3 is 12 residues. Trimming took 8 bases from V and 6 from J, leaving 14 bases between them.

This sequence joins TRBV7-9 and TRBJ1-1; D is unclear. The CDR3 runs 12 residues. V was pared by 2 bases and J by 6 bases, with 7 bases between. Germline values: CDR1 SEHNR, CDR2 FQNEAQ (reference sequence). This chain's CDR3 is CASSLFLAEAFF. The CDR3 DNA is TGTGCCAGCAGCTTATTTTTAGCTGAAGCTTTCTTT.